This T cell receptor beta chain was sequenced in a study of T cell changes during pregnancy in multiple sclerosis. The CDR3 is 14 residues long. Germline loops: CDR1 SGHDT, CDR2 YYEEEE. With 3 bases removed from V and 5 bases from J, the gap between germline ends came to 14 bases. TCRdb keeps only in-frame clones here, not all; method: immunoSEQ multiplex PCR. The data show around 70,000 clones, roughly nine tenths seen once. This TCR was recovered from a female donor in good health, enrolled as a control in a pregnancy study. The sequenced sample was peripheral blood, obtained in the second trimester of pregnancy. The J gene is TRBJ2-5, the V gene TRBV5-6, with D possibly matching TRBD1 (6 bases). CDR3 sequence (DNA): TGTGCCAGCAGCTGGGAACAGGGTCAGGAGACCCAGTACTTC. Protein: CASSWEQGQETQYF.